These 29 T cell receptor beta chains share one sample of origin, sequenced in a study of technical replicates of blood from several donors. Clones were sequenced by immunoSEQ multiplex PCR, and TCRdb holds only the in-frame ones, with some missing. The data hold 55,000 to 75,000 clones, with 91% observed a single time. Sample: PBMCs. Source of these receptors: a human donor in good health. Some clones in this sample may be carry-over from other donors' samples.

This chain's CDR3 is CASSAGDIVYEQYF. CDR3 bases: TGCGCCAGCAGCGCCGGGGACATAGTCTACGAGCAGTACTTC. The genes are TRBV5-1 and TRBJ2-7; possible D gene TRBD1, 6 bases. V was trimmed by 4 bases and J by 3 bases, leaving 14 bases between them. The CDR3 is 14 amino acids. The germline V gene encodes CDR1 SGHRS and CDR2 YFSETQ. Drawing the rest from reference TRBV5-1 and TRBJ2-7, the complete variable domain is KAGVTQTPRYLIKTRGQQVTLSCSPISGHRSVSWYQQTPGQGLQFLFEYFSETQRNKGNFPGRFSGRQFSNSRSEMNVSTLELGDSALYLCASSAGDIVYEQYFGPGTRLTVT.

The CDR3 region has the DNA TGTGCCAGCAGGCGGACAGGTGCCCTAGGCCTAGAGCAGTACTTC. Encoded protein: CASRRTGALGLEQYF. V gene TRBV6-5 combines with J gene TRBJ2-7; 7 positions match TRBD1. The CDR3 sequence is 15 residues long. Per germline, CDR1 MNHEY and CDR2 SVGAGI. After removal of 6 bases from V and 7 bases from J, the junction contained 15 bases not matched to a gene.

The CDR3 here is CASSLRASEVYNEQFF. CDR3 nucleotides: TGTGCCAGCAGCTTACGTGCCAGCGAAGTATACAATGAGCAGTTCTTC. The chain has TRBV7-9 and TRBJ2-1; unclear D gene. V shed 2 bases and J shed 4 bases, with 15 bases lying between them. In germline, CDR1 is SEHNR, CDR2 FQNEAQ (reference sequence). The CDR3 is 16 amino acids. The variable domain in full, completed from reference TRBV7-9 and TRBJ2-1, reads DTGVSQNPRHKITKRGQNVTFRCDPISEHNRLYWYRQTLGQGPEFLTYFQNEAQLEKSRLLSDRFSAERPKGSFSTLEIQRTEQGDSAMYLCASSLRASEVYNEQFFGPGTRLTVL.

The chain uses TRBV7-2 and TRBJ2-2; D might be TRBD1 (6 bases). Germline CDR1 is SGHTA and CDR2 is FQGNSA. V lost 4 bases and J lost 1, with 10 bases in between. This CDR3 is 15 amino acids long. CDR3 in amino acids: CASSYGRGNTGELFF. Here the CDR3 DNA reads TGTGCCAGCAGCTATGGCAGGGGGAACACCGGGGAGCTGTTTTTT.

The CDR3 region has the DNA TGCGCCAGCAGCCAAGACAGGGCTAAAGCTAACTATGGCTACACCTTC. Protein sequence: CASSQDRAKANYGYTF. This rearrangement joins TRBV4-3 to TRBJ1-2; tentative D call: TRBD1 (5 bases). Germline V gene sequence: CDR1 LGHNA, CDR2 YSLEER. V was clipped by 0 bases and J by 0 bases, with 11 bases between them. The CDR3 has 16 amino acids.

This CDR3 reads CASSVVGLSYNEQFF. The CDR3, as DNA: TGTGCCAGCAGCGTAGTTGGCCTTTCCTACAATGAGCAGTTCTTC. The V and J genes are TRBV9 and TRBJ2-1; D unresolved. Trimming took 0 bases from V and 1 from J, leaving 8 bases between them. Germline V gene lookup returns CDR1 SGDLS and CDR2 YYNGEE. The CDR3 is 15 residues long.

This clone was counted a single time. The chain is built from TRBV19 and TRBJ2-5, with D perhaps TRBD1 (5 bases). CDR1 LNHDA and CDR2 SQIVND come from the germline V gene (reference sequence). The CDR3 spans 11 residues. Deletions cut 7 bases from V and 4 bases from J, with 7 bases between. The CDR3 is CASTTGETQYF. The CDR3 bases are TGTGCCAGTACTACAGGAGAGACCCAGTACTTC.

This clone was detected only once. The V call is TRBV5-1, the J call TRBJ1-1; D perhaps matches TRBD1 (5 bases). V dropped 7 bases and J dropped 4 bases, with 8 bases sitting between them. Germline CDR1 is SGHRS and CDR2 is YFSETQ. The CDR3 is 11 amino acids. The DNA for the CDR3 is TGCGCCAGCTGGGGGGGCACTGAAGCTTTCTTT. Translated, it gives CASWGGTEAFF.

The rearrangement uses TRBV6-1 and TRBJ2-2, with unresolved D. Germline V gene sequence: CDR1 MNHNS, CDR2 SASEGT. The CDR3 runs 16 residues. V was trimmed by 3 bases and J by 3 bases, leaving 14 bases between them. Here the CDR3 reads CASSDIIGVYTGELFF. The DNA for the CDR3 is TGTGCCAGCAGTGATATTATTGGAGTTTACACCGGGGAGCTGTTTTTT.

This rearrangement joins TRBV7-2 to TRBJ2-3; 9 positions agree with TRBD2. Trimming took 2 bases from V and 3 from J; bases not matched to a gene: 6. The CDR3 consists of 16 residues. CDR1 SGHTA and CDR2 FQGNSA come from the germline V gene. The CDR3 is CASSLSLAGLTDTQYF. The CDR3 DNA is TGTGCCAGCAGCTTAAGCCTAGCGGGGTTGACAGATACGCAGTATTTT.

The J gene is TRBJ2-2, the V gene TRBV4-1; D is possibly TRBD2 (6 bases). Germline V gene data show CDR1 as MGHRA and CDR2 as YSYEKL. V lost 3 bases, J lost 5 bases, and 13 bases lay in between. The length of the CDR3 is 15 residues. CDR3 nucleotide sequence: TGCGCCAGCAGCCAGGGACTTCAACTAACCGGGGAGCTGTTTTTT. Amino acids: CASSQGLQLTGELFF.

The chain couples TRBV7-8 to TRBJ2-3; 10 bases agree with TRBD2. V shed 5 bases, J shed 3 bases, and the junction held 8 bases outside the gene matches. The length of the CDR3 is 16 residues. CDR1 SGHVS and CDR2 FQNEAQ come from the germline V gene. The CDR3 is CASSLSGGAKTDTQYF. CDR3 DNA sequence: TGTGCCAGCAGCCTAAGCGGGGGGGCCAAGACAGATACGCAGTATTTT.

The chain is built from TRBV5-1 and TRBJ1-3; D is possibly TRBD1 (5 bases). V was clipped by 0 bases and J by 4 bases, with 8 bases between them. The CDR3 has 14 amino acids. Germline V gene sequence: CDR1 SGHRS, CDR2 YFSETQ. This CDR3 reads CASSLGGVGNTIYF. The CDR3, as DNA: TGCGCCAGCAGCTTGGGGGGGGTCGGAAACACCATATATTTT.

V and J are TRBV27 and TRBJ2-7; the match to TRBD2 covers 15 bases. CDR1 and CDR2 (germline): MNHEY, SMNVEV (reference sequence). V shed 5 bases, J shed 6 bases, and the junction held 8 bases outside the gene matches. This CDR3 region has 16 residues. CDR3 coding DNA: TGTGCCAGCAGTACTTGGACTAGCGGGAGGGCCGGCGAGCAGTACTTC. It codes for CASSTWTSGRAGEQYF.

The chain is built from TRBV11-2 and TRBJ1-2; 9 nucleotides match TRBD1. The CDR3 has 15 residues. Germline V gives CDR1 SGHAT, CDR2 FQNNGV. The junction had 6 bases not matched to a gene; V was cut back by 5 bases and J by 2 bases. The DNA for the CDR3 is TGTGCCAGCAGCCCACTGGGGACAGGGAACTATGGCTACACCTTC. It codes for CASSPLGTGNYGYTF.

This chain connects TRBV29-1 to TRBJ2-5; D perhaps matches TRBD1 (5 bases). V was cut by 1 base and J by 2 bases, with 11 bases left in between. The CDR3 runs 14 residues. Germline lookup yields CDR1 SQVTM and CDR2 ANQGSEA. The CDR3 DNA sequence: TGCAGCGTTGAAGGGGGCAGGGCGCAAGAGACCCAGTACTTC. Its translation: CSVEGGRAQETQYF.

V is TRBV18 and J is TRBJ1-5; D is perhaps TRBD1 (5 bases). The CDR3 length is 15 residues. Germline-derived CDR1 and CDR2 are KGHSH and LQKENI. Trimming removed 2 bases from V and 4 bases from J, with 12 bases in between. CDR3 sequence reads: CASSPGGGPNQPQHF. The CDR3 region has the DNA TGTGCCAGCTCACCAGGGGGGGGACCGAATCAGCCCCAGCATTTT.

In regard to this clone: A read error is likely, as this CDR3 ends without the conserved phenylalanine or tryptophan. The limits of the CDR3 on the DNA are not certain, so only TCRdb's listed CDR3 is given. The V gene is TRBV27, the J gene TRBJ2-7; TRBD1 was called by the table and not checked on the DNA. The CDR3 is made up of 13 amino acids, end residues included. CDR1 is MNHEY, CDR2 SMNVEV, per germline (reference sequence). This chain's CDR3 is CASSLRQGQPPYL.

The rearrangement uses TRBV19 and TRBJ1-2; no definite D call. V shed 1 base and J shed 4 bases, with 10 bases lying between them. Germline CDR1 is LNHDA and CDR2 is SQIVND (reference sequence). The length of the CDR3 is 14 residues. CDR3 loop: CASSIVEGGYGYTF. The CDR3 DNA is TGTGCCAGTAGTATAGTGGAGGGAGGCTATGGCTACACCTTC.

The V and J genes are TRBV4-2 and TRBJ1-1; D remains unclear. The CDR3 covers 16 residues. The V gene lost 0 bases and the J gene lost 5 bases, with 16 bases spanning the gap. The germline gives CDR1 LGHNA, CDR2 YNFKEQ. The CDR3 DNA follows: TGTGCCAGCAGCCAAGATGAGGAGAGGGTGAGGACTGAAGCTTTCTTT. It encodes CASSQDEERVRTEAFF.

The CDR3 spells CASSYLLAGKETQYF. CDR3 sequence (DNA): TGTGCCAGCAGTTACTTGCTAGCGGGTAAAGAGACCCAGTACTTC. V gene TRBV6-5 combines with J gene TRBJ2-5; 8 bases line up with TRBD2. With 1 base clipped from V and 3 bases from J, the junction kept 4 bases outside the gene matches. CDR1 MNHEY and CDR2 SVGAGI come from the germline V gene. The CDR3 extends over 15 amino acids.

The chain recombines TRBV19 with TRBJ2-7, with 10 nucleotides matching TRBD2. This CDR3 region has 18 residues. The J segment lost 0 bases and the V segment lost 3 bases, leaving 11 bases of the junction unmatched. Looked up from germline, CDR1 is LNHDA and CDR2 is SQIVND (reference sequence). The CDR3 is CASSISSGRGGYSYEQYF. Written as DNA, the CDR3 is TGTGCCAGTAGTATTTCTAGCGGGAGAGGGGGATACTCCTACGAGCAGTACTTC.

This clone was recorded once. The chain employs TRBV19 and TRBJ2-7, with 7 bases that match TRBD1. Trimming at V came to 5 bases and at J to 1 base, leaving 11 bases not matched to a gene. This CDR3 region has 16 residues. Germline CDR1 is LNHDA and CDR2 is SQIVND (reference sequence). CDR3 loop: CASSSPIGQASYEQYF. In DNA, the CDR3 is TGTGCCAGTAGTTCCCCGATCGGACAGGCATCCTACGAGCAGTACTTC.

The chain carries TRBV7-8 and TRBJ1-2; no definite D call. CDR1 SGHVS and CDR2 FQNEAQ come from the germline V gene. Deletions cut 4 bases from V and 5 bases from J, with 11 bases between. The CDR3 contains 13 residues. CDR3 amino acids: CASSSSREYGYTF. The CDR3 nucleotides read TGTGCCAGCAGCTCCTCGCGGGAATATGGCTACACCTTC.

The rearrangement joins TRBV6-6 to TRBJ1-2; D is uncertain. The V end lost 4 bases, the J end lost 6 bases, and 18 bases lay between the germline ends. The CDR3 covers 15 residues. Per germline, CDR1 MNHNY and CDR2 SVGAGI (reference sequence). This chain's CDR3 is CASSSLGLEVHGYTF. DNA for the CDR3: TGTGCCAGCAGTTCCCTGGGTCTAGAAGTCCATGGCTACACCTTC.

The chain links TRBV6-1 to TRBJ1-1, with no clear D. V was cut by 2 bases and J by 3 bases, with 10 bases left in between. Per germline, CDR1 MNHNS and CDR2 SASEGT. The CDR3 length is 14 residues. This CDR3 is CASSESTLDTEAFF. DNA of the CDR3: TGTGCCAGCAGTGAATCAACATTGGACACTGAAGCTTTCTTT.

The rearrangement joins TRBV11-3 to TRBJ2-7; TRBD1 matches at 8 bases. Trimming at V came to 1 base and at J to 7 bases, leaving 12 bases not matched to a gene. The CDR3 is 16 amino acids. Per the germline V gene, CDR1 is SGHNT and CDR2 is YENEEA. The CDR3 nucleotides are TGTGCCAGCAGCTTAGGTTCTGGACAGGGAGTTGAAGAGCAGTACTTC. Translated, it gives CASSLGSGQGVEEQYF.

The chain uses TRBV13 and TRBJ1-5; TRBD1 agrees at 7 bases. Germline loops: CDR1 PRHDT, CDR2 FYEKMQ (reference sequence). V trimming: 1 base; J trimming: 7 bases; junction bases outside the gene matches: 25. The CDR3 consists of 21 residues. CDR3 DNA sequence: TGTGCCAGCAGCTTAGACAGTTCAACAGTGCCCACGACAGGGTATCGCCAGCCCCAGCATTTT. It codes for CASSLDSSTVPTTGYRQPQHF.

DNA for the CDR3: TGTGCCAGCTCACCACGGCTGGGCACCGAGAACACTGAAGCTTTCTTT. The encoded protein is CASSPRLGTENTEAFF. This rearrangement joins TRBV18 to TRBJ1-1; no definite D call. The CDR3 totals 16 residues. Trimming cost V 1 base and J 1 base, with 13 bases left between them. Germline CDR1 is KGHSH and CDR2 is LQKENI.